What follows are 24 T cell receptor beta chains derived from one specimen sequenced in a study of cytomegalovirus exposure and HLA in healthy donors. The assay was immunoSEQ multiplex PCR, and TCRdb's table has in-frame clones only and misses some. The table records some 210,000 clones, less than 85% of them present only once. The material sequenced was PBMCs. These receptors came from a woman aged 18-29 years in good health and CMV-seronegative.

The chain employs TRBV6-5 and TRBJ1-2; 9 bases agree with TRBD1. The CDR3 extends over 13 amino acids. V dropped 7 bases and J dropped 7; count of bases not matched to a gene: 7. Germline lookup yields CDR1 MNHEY and CDR2 SVGAGI. CDR3 sequence: CASKGTGWGGYTF. CDR3 DNA sequence: TGTGCCAGCAAAGGGACAGGGTGGGGTGGCTACACCTTC.

V is TRBV10-3 and J is TRBJ2-5; D not certain. Germline V gives CDR1 ENHRY, CDR2 SYGVKD. This CDR3 comprises 11 residues. Trimming left V 5 bases short and J 1 base short, with 2 bases between. This chain's CDR3 is CAISSQETQYF. CDR3 nucleotide sequence: TGTGCCATCAGTAGCCAAGAGACCCAGTACTTC.

This chain connects TRBV9 to TRBJ1-6, with TRBD1 matching 9 bases. J was trimmed by 8 bases and V by 0 bases; bases with no gene match: 3. Germline V gives CDR1 SGDLS, CDR2 YYNGEE. CDR3 length: 15 residues. The CDR3: CASSVAGQGDSPLHF. In DNA, the CDR3 is TGTGCCAGCAGCGTAGCGGGACAGGGTGATTCACCCCTCCACTTT.

This clone was counted once. The V call is TRBV10-3, the J call TRBJ1-5; D not certain. Deletions cut 4 bases from V and 4 bases from J, with 8 bases between. Germline-derived CDR1 and CDR2 are ENHRY and SYGVKD. The CDR3 extends over 13 amino acids. Here the CDR3 DNA reads TGTGCCATCAGTGCAGGTCAAAATCAGCCCCAGCATTTT. This sequence encodes CAISAGQNQPQHF.

The chain uses TRBV27 and TRBJ1-4; TRBD1 matches 7 bases. The CDR3 runs to 16 residues. Trimming removed 3 bases from V and 7 bases from J; junction bases left unmatched: 11. Germline CDR1 MNHEY, CDR2 SMNVEV (reference sequence). The DNA for the CDR3 is TGTGCCAGCAGTTTGAGGGGGCGGGGGTTGGGTGAAAAACTGTTTTTT. Its protein product is CASSLRGRGLGEKLFF.

This clone is a singleton in its sample. This sequence joins TRBV6-6 and TRBJ2-2; D call uncertain. V dropped 6 bases and J dropped 2 bases, with 13 bases sitting between them. The CDR3 is made up of 15 amino acids. Germline loops: CDR1 MNHNY, CDR2 SVGAGI (reference sequence). This CDR3 reads CASRVAGLNTGELFF. Here the CDR3 DNA reads TGTGCCAGCAGGGTTGCAGGATTAAACACCGGGGAGCTGTTTTTT.

This clone was picked up one time. The V and J genes are TRBV9 and TRBJ2-7; TRBD2 agrees at 12 bases. V lost 3 bases to trimming and J lost 7 bases; unmatched junction nucleotides: 14. The germline gives CDR1 SGDLS, CDR2 YYNGEE. This CDR3 contains 17 residues. For the CDR3, the DNA is TGTGCCAGCAGCGAGGGACTAGCGGGCGGCGGCAGGGGGGAGCAGTACTTC. Translated: CASSEGLAGGGRGEQYF.

The J gene is TRBJ2-7, the V gene TRBV29-1; tentatively, D is TRBD1 (6 bases). The CDR3 consists of 15 residues. V lost 0 bases, J lost 2 bases, and 14 bases lay in between. Germline values: CDR1 SQVTM, CDR2 ANQGSEA. The CDR3 loop reads CSVEEPRRGAYEQYF. The CDR3 DNA reads as TGCAGCGTTGAAGAACCCCGCAGGGGCGCCTACGAGCAGTACTTC.

The chain couples TRBV27 to TRBJ1-2; 7 bases fit TRBD1. CDR1 and CDR2 (germline): MNHEY, SMNVEV (reference sequence). The junction had 13 bases not matched to a gene; V was cut back by 3 bases and J by 3 bases. The CDR3 runs 17 residues. CDR3 amino acids: CASSFSGGQTRYYGYTF. For the CDR3, the DNA is TGTGCCAGCAGTTTCTCAGGGGGTCAAACTAGGTACTATGGCTACACCTTC.

The rearrangement joins TRBV5-6 to TRBJ2-1; D possibly corresponds to TRBD2 (6 bases). V was pared by 4 bases and J by 5 bases, with 13 bases between. The length of the CDR3 is 14 residues. The germline V gene encodes CDR1 SGHDT and CDR2 YYEEEE. The CDR3 DNA sequence: TGTGCCAGCAGCCGGGGGTGGCGGCACAATGAGCAGTTCTTC. It is translated as CASSRGWRHNEQFF.

The chain uses TRBV29-1 and TRBJ1-5; weak D call: TRBD1 (6 bases). V was shortened by 4 bases and J by 7 bases, with 17 bases between the two germline ends. The CDR3 covers 14 residues. Germline-derived CDR1 and CDR2 are SQVTM and ANQGSEA. CDR3: CSVALAGGSQPQHF. CDR3 in DNA: TGCAGCGTTGCCCTGGCGGGGGGCTCCCAGCCCCAGCATTTT. Full variable domain (remainder filled in from reference TRBV29-1 and TRBJ1-5): SAVISQKPSRDICQRGTSLTIQCQVDSQVTMMFWYRQQPGQSLTLIATANQGSEATYESGFVIDKFPISRPNLTFSTLTVSNMSPEDSSIYLCSVALAGGSQPQHFGDGTRLSIL.

The chain recombines TRBV29-1 with TRBJ1-2, with TRBD1 matching over 7 bases. The length of the CDR3 is 12 residues. The junction had 7 bases not matched to a gene; V was cut back by 7 bases and J by 5 bases. The germline V gene has CDR1 SQVTM and CDR2 ANQGSEA. The CDR3 protein is CSDAGQNYGYTF. Written as DNA, the CDR3 is TGCAGCGACGCGGGACAGAATTATGGCTACACCTTC.

The J gene is TRBJ1-4, the V gene TRBV5-1, with D hard to call. The CDR3 sequence is 16 residues long. The V end was cut by 0 bases, the J end by 0 bases, with 9 bases between. Looked up from germline, CDR1 is SGHRS and CDR2 is YFSETQ. The CDR3 DNA reads as TGCGCCAGCAGCTTGGCCATCGGGGCAACTAATGAAAAACTGTTTTTT. Residues: CASSLAIGATNEKLFF. Using reference TRBV5-1 and TRBJ1-4 for the parts outside the CDR3, the full variable domain is KAGVTQTPRYLIKTRGQQVTLSCSPISGHRSVSWYQQTPGQGLQFLFEYFSETQRNKGNFPGRFSGRQFSNSRSEMNVSTLELGDSALYLCASSLAIGATNEKLFFGSGTQLSVL.

V is TRBV30 and J is TRBJ1-2; D gene unclear. The CDR3 loop spans 14 amino acids. V gave up 3 bases and J gave up 7 bases, with 18 bases separating them. The germline gives CDR1 GTSNPN, CDR2 SVGIG (reference sequence). The CDR3 here is CAWRLPLQPAGYTF. The CDR3 nucleotides read TGTGCCTGGAGACTCCCCCTCCAGCCGGCTGGCTACACCTTC.

The chain couples TRBV6-5 to TRBJ1-2; D is perhaps TRBD1 (6 bases). V dropped 0 bases and J dropped 0 bases, with 11 bases sitting between them. CDR1 MNHEY and CDR2 SVGAGI come from the germline V gene. The CDR3 spans 16 residues. Written as DNA, the CDR3 is TGTGCCAGCAGTTACTCTAAGGGGGAAGCTAACTATGGCTACACCTTC. It specifies CASSYSKGEANYGYTF.

This clone came up a few times. The chain has TRBV4-1 and TRBJ1-5; TRBD1 matches at 10 bases. Germline V lookup: CDR1 MGHRA, CDR2 YSYEKL. After removal of 1 base from V and 6 bases from J, the junction contained 3 bases not matched to a gene. This CDR3 comprises 15 residues. The CDR3 nucleotides are TGCGCCAGCAGCCAAGGGGACAGGGGTATTCAGCCCCAGCATTTT. Translation: CASSQGDRGIQPQHF.

This chain joins TRBV5-6 and TRBJ2-7; 7 bases match TRBD1. The CDR3 is 15 residues long. J lost 3 bases, V lost 0 bases, and 6 bases had no gene match. Germline assignment: CDR1 SGHDT and CDR2 YYEEEE. The CDR3 region is CASSLGQGVIYEQYF. The CDR3 DNA is TGTGCCAGCAGCTTGGGTCAGGGGGTCATCTACGAGCAGTACTTC.

This clone has only one observation. The genes are TRBV10-3 and TRBJ2-1; possible D gene TRBD2, 7 bases. CDR1 is ENHRY, CDR2 SYGVKD, per germline. The V and J ends lost 3 bases and 6 bases respectively, with 12 bases between them. The CDR3 runs 14 residues. The CDR3 here is CAISDRGASNEQFF. As DNA, the CDR3 is TGTGCCATCAGTGACCGGGGGGCCAGCAATGAGCAGTTCTTC.

The chain employs TRBV6-5 and TRBJ2-7; the D gene is possibly TRBD2 (6 bases). Trimming stripped 4 bases from V and 7 bases from J, with 17 bases between. CDR3 length: 14 amino acids. The germline gives CDR1 MNHEY, CDR2 SVGAGI. CDR3 nucleotide sequence: TGTGCCAGCAGTTCCTCGGGACTCGGGCAGGAGCAGTACTTC. It yields the protein CASSSSGLGQEQYF.

This sequence joins TRBV11-2 and TRBJ1-6; 10 positions agree with TRBD1. Trimming removed 5 bases from V and 9 bases from J; junction bases left unmatched: 7. CDR1 and CDR2 from the germline V gene are SGHAT and FQNNGV. The CDR3 contains 15 residues. CDR3 protein: CASSVTGGKGSPLHF. The CDR3 nucleotides read TGTGCCAGCAGCGTGACAGGGGGCAAGGGTTCACCCCTCCACTTT.

The chain is built from TRBV11-2 and TRBJ2-3, with unresolved D. The CDR3 has 12 amino acids. The germline CDR1 and CDR2 sequences are SGHAT and FQNNGV. The V gene lost 3 bases and the J gene lost 4 bases, with 5 bases spanning the gap. CDR3 in amino acids: CASSFGADTQYF. The CDR3 DNA sequence: TGTGCCAGCAGCTTTGGGGCAGATACGCAGTATTTT.

The gene calls are TRBV5-1 and TRBJ2-7; 7 nucleotides line up with TRBD1. Germline V lookup: CDR1 SGHRS, CDR2 YFSETQ. Trimming removed 4 bases from V and 3 bases from J; junction bases left unmatched: 10. The length of the CDR3 is 15 residues. The CDR3: CASSSRTGGLYEQYF. In DNA form, the CDR3 reads TGCGCCAGCAGCAGCCGGACAGGAGGCCTCTACGAGCAGTACTTC.

The rearrangement links TRBV6-5 to TRBJ2-3; 8 bases fit TRBD2. The germline V gene has CDR1 MNHEY and CDR2 SVGAGI. The CDR3 loop spans 16 amino acids. V dropped 0 bases and J dropped 5; count of bases not matched to a gene: 7. The CDR3 DNA follows: TGTGCCAGCAGTTACTCCTCGGGGGGGCCGGAAGATACGCAGTATTTT. Translating gives CASSYSSGGPEDTQYF.

V and J are TRBV5-1 and TRBJ2-5; TRBD2 might be the D (6 bases). The CDR3 runs to 14 residues. Germline lookup yields CDR1 SGHRS and CDR2 YFSETQ. V shed 3 bases and J shed 5 bases, with 14 bases lying between them. CDR3 residues: CASSSPGEMETQYF. The CDR3 DNA sequence: TGCGCCAGCAGCTCACCGGGAGAAATGGAGACCCAGTACTTC.